The clone carrying this T cell receptor beta chain has ten or more counts. No antigen is known for it. One entry per CDR3 protein results from TCRdb running MiXCR on the RT-PCR reads. The repertoire holds hundreds of thousands of distinct CDR3 sequences, with over 9.5% as singletons. The data originate from a study of response to subunit inactivated influenza vaccine. Study-level results: Few additional T cells are recruited per seasonal influenza vaccination, authors suggested.

The sample consisted of PBMCs from blood, taken on the day of vaccination. The clonotype originates from a man over 45 who received an inactivated influenza vaccine.

The CDR3 loop is CASRPHSAAGEQYF. The CDR3 DNA sequence: TGTGCCAGCAGACCCCACTCGGCCGCGGGCGAGCAGTACTTC. The chain is built from TRBV12-3 or TRBV12-4 and TRBJ2-7; TRBD2 is a possible D gene (5 bases). Trimming left V 6 bases short and J 6 bases short, with 18 bases between. This CDR3 contains 14 residues.